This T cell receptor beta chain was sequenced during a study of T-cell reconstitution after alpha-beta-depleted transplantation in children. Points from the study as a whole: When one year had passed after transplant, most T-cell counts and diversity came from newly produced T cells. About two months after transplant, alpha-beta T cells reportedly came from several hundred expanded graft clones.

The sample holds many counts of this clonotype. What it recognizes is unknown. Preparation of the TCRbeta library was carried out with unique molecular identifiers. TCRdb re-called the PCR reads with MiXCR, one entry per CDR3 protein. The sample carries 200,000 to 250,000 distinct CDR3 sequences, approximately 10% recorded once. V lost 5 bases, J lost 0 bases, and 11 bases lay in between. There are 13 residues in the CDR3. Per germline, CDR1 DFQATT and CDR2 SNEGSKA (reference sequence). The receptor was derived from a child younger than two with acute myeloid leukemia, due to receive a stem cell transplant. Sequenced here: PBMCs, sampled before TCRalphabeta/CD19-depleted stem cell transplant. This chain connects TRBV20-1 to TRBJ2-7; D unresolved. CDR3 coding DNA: TGCAGTGCTCACGGGCGAAGCTCCTACGAGCAGTACTTC. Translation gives CSAHGRSSYEQYF.